This T cell receptor beta chain came from a study of cytomegalovirus exposure and HLA in healthy donors (dated by TCRdb to 2016 to 2017). About the investigation overall: The approximately 710 repertoires of the first cohort and the 110 or so validation repertoires were produced on the same platform, according to a later analysis. High-throughput TCR immunosequencing, statistical association of individual TCRs with disease status, and machine learning were combined to predict cytomegalovirus infection status. Besides the first cohort of roughly 640 subjects, a separate validation cohort made up of over a hundred different subjects was used. The study aimed to test whether signatures of past pathogen exposure could be identified by cataloging public T cell receptors.

The CDR3 starts with the cysteine, ends with the phenylalanine, and has 13 residues. Only the CDR3 DNA stays, 39 bases, in frame from base 1. V is cut by 1 base and J by 6 bases, and the space between the germline ends is 11 bases. CDR1 and CDR2, per the germline V gene, are SGDLS and YYNGEE. Libraries were built with the immunoSEQ multiplex PCR assay. Per the authors' processing: A statistical classification framework was developed to diagnose cytomegalovirus status using the catalog of TCR beta chain sequences. TCRdb mirrors the immuneACCESS table, restricted to in-frame sequences. Some clones are absent from its copies; in checked studies, under half trace to an unresolved V gene, and the reason for the others is unknown. The V and J calls and the clone size are those of that table, but D and trimming were determined from the DNA. The sample table holds over 250,000 clones, of which about 90% were seen once. Together, the top ten hold approximately 1.2% of the sample.

General study outcomes and caveats: Cytomegalovirus status was reported to be diagnosed by the classifier with high specificity and sensitivity in both the original and validation cohorts. The authors suggested that the approach could potentially be extended to other disease states and immunological phenotypes. A later analysis had no HLA typing for the validation cohort, so co-occurrence there was scored across all 110 or so repertoires. A total of 150 or so TCR beta chains were listed by the study as associated with cytomegalovirus. Across donors, most TCR sequences were observed very rarely, whereas some public TCRs were present in many individuals. In a later analysis, TCRs clustered in the first cohort were found to also tend to co-occur in the roughly 120 validation repertoires, with approximately 93% of cluster scores above 0. Three of the identified cytomegalovirus-associated TCR beta chains were confirmed in vitro to be specific for cytomegalovirus antigens.

Points on this clone: Which antigen it targets is not known. Base qualities are not at hand, and no much larger clone is one base apart.

The donors were included in the validation cohort of 100 to 150 subjects, a group kept apart from the approximately 700-subject first cohort. The rearranged chain carries TRBV9 and TRBJ2-7; possibly the D gene is TRBD1, per 6 matching bases. The clonotype was recovered from a woman aged 25 to 39 in good health and CMV-seropositive. The sequencing sample was made of PBMCs. The CDR3 amino acid sequence is: CASSVLGAGEQYF. The DNA sequence follows: TGTGCCAGCAGCGTACTGGGGGCTGGCGAGCAGTACTTC.